The entry below describes one TCR beta chain. This record belongs to a study of CD8+ T cells in alopecia areata. The ends were cut back, 5 bases at V and 6 bases at J, with 7 bases in the middle. CDR1 is PRHDT, CDR2 FYEKMQ, per germline (reference sequence). The CDR3 runs 12 residues. As for treatment: oral pan-JAK inhibitor, 5-10 mg twice daily. Lesional scalp punch biopsies and peripheral blood came from alopecia areata patients. RNA extraction and reverse transcription yielded cDNA as sequencing template. TCRdb keeps only in-frame clones here, not all; method: immunoSEQ multiplex PCR. This sample has 110,000 to 150,000 clones, with less than 70% found just once.

This chain uses TRBV13 with TRBJ2-2; D gene uncertain. The clonotype was recovered from a human donor with alopecia areata. The sequences come from CD8+ T cells sorted from blood, collected at week 4, from a patient treated with tofacitinib. CDR3 DNA: TGTGCCAGCAGCCGGCTCTCCGGGGAGCTGTTTTTT. Translated: CASSRLSGELFF.